The 5 T cell receptor beta chains reported below all come from one sample, sequenced in a study of T cells in Graves' hyperthyroidism and ophthalmopathy. Researchers took RNA transcripts and amplified the TCR beta CDR3 regions from them. RT-PCR in the first round (using the HTBI primer set) targeted the TCR CDR3. One entry per CDR3 protein results from TCRdb running MiXCR on the multiplex PCR reads. The top ten hold around 8% of the sample, which has about 720,000 distinct CDR3 sequences, 16% seen once. The sequencing input was blood. These receptors originate from a man between 18 and 35 years old with Graves' hyperthyroidism.

This chain's CDR3 is CASSLEPGLENEQFF. In DNA, the CDR3 is TGTGCCAGCAGCTTAGAACCGGGACTAGAAAATGAGCAGTTCTTC. The rearrangement links TRBV11-3 to TRBJ2-1; 8 nucleotides align to TRBD2. The CDR3 contains 15 residues. Germline CDR1 and CDR2: SGHNT and YENEEA. The V and J ends lost 0 bases and 7 bases, in that order; junction bases with no gene match: 5. Supplemented by reference TRBV11-3 and TRBJ2-1, the full variable domain reads EAGVVQSPRYKIIEKKQPVAFWCNPISGHNTLYWYLQNLGQGPELLIRYENEEAVDDSQLPKDRFSAERLKGVDSTLKIQPAELGDSAVYLCASSLEPGLENEQFFGPGTRLTVL.

The DNA for the CDR3 is TGTGCCATTACCCCTGGGACAACGAACACCGGGGAGCTGTTTTTT. Translating it yields CAITPGTTNTGELFF. The chain uses TRBV10-3 and TRBJ2-2; the D gene is possibly TRBD1 (6 bases). The V end lost 9 bases, the J end lost 0 bases, and 14 bases lay between the germline ends. Germline loops: CDR1 ENHRY, CDR2 SYGVKD. CDR3 length: 15 amino acids.

This clonotype appeared a few times. The rearrangement links TRBV20-1 to TRBJ2-4; maybe TRBD2 (5 bases). Trimming took off 4 bases at V and 4 bases at J, with 8 bases between the two ends. CDR3 size: 12 residues. In germline, CDR1 is DFQATT, CDR2 SNEGSKA (reference sequence). CDR3 region: CSAKDYKNIQYF. The CDR3 DNA sequence: TGCAGTGCTAAAGACTATAAAAACATTCAGTACTTC.

This clonotype was found many times. V is TRBV6-1 and J is TRBJ2-1, with 14 bases matching TRBD2. Germline V gene data show CDR1 as MNHNS and CDR2 as SASEGT. This CDR3 is 15 amino acids long. V lost 6 bases to trimming and J lost 5 bases; unmatched junction nucleotides: 3. CDR3 in DNA: TGTGCCAGCAGGCCGGGACTAGCGGGAGACAATGAGCAGTTCTTC. As protein: CASRPGLAGDNEQFF.

This clonotype turned up a few times. This chain connects TRBV12-3 or TRBV12-4 to TRBJ2-5; D uncertain. This CDR3 spans 13 amino acids. V was trimmed by 3 bases and J by 7 bases, leaving 12 bases between them. The CDR3 protein is CASSFSRWGTQYF. The DNA for the CDR3 is TGTGCCAGCAGTTTTTCGCGGTGGGGGACCCAGTACTTC.